The rows below give T cell receptor beta chains drawn from one sample of a study of CD8+CD57+ T cells in acquired aplastic anemia. TCRdb re-analysed the reads in MiXCR, keeping a single row per CDR3 protein. The table has approximately 130,000 distinct CDR3 sequences, less than 45% seen once. Sequencing was carried out using sorted CD4+, CD8+, or CD8+CD57+ T cells (not recorded which) from PBMCs. These receptors were collected from a human donor in good health, serving as a control. Each CDR3 is given with its conserved first and last residue. D genes are given only for firm matches. For some rows the clone size is stated as once, few or many, or as a class when expanded; others skip it.

D gene: NA
V gene: TRBV19
clone size: NA
J gene: TRBJ1-2
CDR3 DNA: TGTGCCAGTCTCCGTCCGGGCAGTGTCTATGGCTACACCTTC
CDR3 protein: CASLRPGSVYGYTF

D gene: NA
V gene: TRBV6-5
clone size: many
J gene: TRBJ2-7
CDR3 DNA: TGTGCCAGCAGTTCGCGCAAGGGGGGATCCTACGAGCAGTACTTC
CDR3 protein: CASSSRKGGSYEQYF

D gene: NA
V gene: TRBV6-1
clone size: many
J gene: TRBJ2-7
CDR3 DNA: TGTGCCAGCAGTAGGTCCCATTACGAGCAGTACTTC
CDR3 protein: CASSRSHYEQYF

D gene: TRBD2
V gene: TRBV3-1
clone size: many
J gene: TRBJ2-7
CDR3 DNA: TGTGCCAGCAGCCAAGGGATCGGGACTAACGAGCAGTACTTC
CDR3 protein: CASSQGIGTNEQYF

D gene: NA
V gene: TRBV4-2
clone size: NA
J gene: TRBJ2-1
CDR3 DNA: TGTGCCAGCAGCCCCGGACAGCAGCTAAGGGATGAGCAGTTCTTC
CDR3 protein: CASSPGQQLRDEQFF

D gene: TRBD1
V gene: TRBV12-3/TRBV12-4
clone size: few
J gene: TRBJ1-5
CDR3 DNA: TGTGCCAGCAGTCCCTACCGGGACAGGGGAACACCCGGCAATCAGCCCCAGCATTTT
CDR3 protein: CASSPYRDRGTPGNQPQHF

D gene: NA
V gene: TRBV29-1
clone size: NA
J gene: TRBJ2-1
CDR3 DNA: TGCAGCGTTATGGGTGGCGGATCCTACAATGAGCAGCTCTTC
CDR3 protein: CSVMGGGSYNEQLF

D gene: TRBD1
V gene: TRBV29-1
clone size: NA
J gene: TRBJ2-1
CDR3 DNA: TGCAGCGTTGCCGTGCGGGACAGGGCTAGTGAGCAGTTCTTC
CDR3 protein: CSVAVRDRASEQFF

D gene: TRBD1
V gene: TRBV12-3/TRBV12-4
clone size: many
J gene: TRBJ1-1
CDR3 DNA: TGTGCCAGCAGTTTACGGACAGGGAACACTGAAGCTTTCTTT
CDR3 protein: CASSLRTGNTEAFF

D gene: TRBD1
V gene: TRBV7-7
clone size: many
J gene: TRBJ2-7
CDR3 DNA: TGTGCCAGCAGCTCCGGGACAGGGGAAGGCGAGCAGTACTTC
CDR3 protein: CASSSGTGEGEQYF

D gene: NA
V gene: TRBV2
clone size: many
J gene: TRBJ1-1
CDR3 DNA: TGTGCCAGCAGCGTCGGAATGAACACTGAAGCTTTCTTT
CDR3 protein: CASSVGMNTEAFF

D gene: NA
V gene: TRBV6-1
clone size: many
J gene: TRBJ1-1
CDR3 DNA: TGTGCCAGCAGTCCGGGACAACCGCGGCACACTGAAGCTTTCTTT
CDR3 protein: CASSPGQPRHTEAFF

D gene: TRBD1
V gene: TRBV24-1
clone size: NA
J gene: TRBJ1-3
CDR3 DNA: TGTGCCACCAGTGATGGAGGGACAGGGAATGGAAACACCATATATTTT
CDR3 protein: CATSDGGTGNGNTIYF

D gene: NA
V gene: TRBV11-2
clone size: many
J gene: TRBJ2-6
CDR3 DNA: TGTGCCAGCAGCTTAGATGGGCTAACTGGGGCCAACGTCCTGACTTTC
CDR3 protein: CASSLDGLTGANVLTF

D gene: NA
V gene: TRBV3-1
clone size: many
J gene: TRBJ2-7
CDR3 DNA: TGTGCCAGCAGCCAGGTAGAGGCCGAGCAGTACTTC
CDR3 protein: CASSQVEAEQYF

D gene: TRBD1
V gene: TRBV28
clone size: many
J gene: TRBJ1-2
CDR3 DNA: TGTGCCAGCAGTATGAGGACAGGTACCCCTTATGGCTACACCTTC
CDR3 protein: CASSMRTGTPYGYTF

D gene: TRBD1
V gene: TRBV7-9
clone size: many
J gene: TRBJ1-2
CDR3 DNA: TGTGCCAGCAGCTCACAACGGGACAGTCCTAACTATGGCTACACCTTC
CDR3 protein: CASSSQRDSPNYGYTF

D gene: NA
V gene: TRBV7-9
clone size: few
J gene: TRBJ1-2
CDR3 DNA: TGTGCCAGCAGCCGGGGACCGAACTATGGCTACACCTTC
CDR3 protein: CASSRGPNYGYTF

D gene: NA
V gene: TRBV10-3
clone size: NA
J gene: TRBJ1-2
CDR3 DNA: TGTGCCATCAGTGAGGCAGGGGAAAACTATGGCTACACCTTC
CDR3 protein: CAISEAGENYGYTF

D gene: NA
V gene: TRBV20-1
clone size: NA
J gene: TRBJ2-5
CDR3 DNA: TGCAGTTGGACAAATCAAGAGACCCAGTACTTC
CDR3 protein: CSWTNQETQYF

D gene: NA
V gene: TRBV3-1
clone size: few
J gene: TRBJ2-3
CDR3 DNA: TGTGCCAGCAGCCAAGGGACTCTACGAGATACGCAGTATTTT
CDR3 protein: CASSQGTLRDTQYF

D gene: TRBD1
V gene: TRBV5-1
clone size: many
J gene: TRBJ1-2
CDR3 DNA: TGCGCCAGCAGCCGACAGGGTCTGGATGGCTACACCTTC
CDR3 protein: CASSRQGLDGYTF

D gene: NA
V gene: TRBV4-1
clone size: few
J gene: TRBJ2-1
CDR3 DNA: TGCGCCAGCAGCCCTCCCCCAAGGTCCCAACAGGACAATGAGCAGTTCTTC
CDR3 protein: CASSPPPRSQQDNEQFF

D gene: NA
V gene: TRBV30
clone size: NA
J gene: TRBJ1-2
CDR3 DNA: TGTGCCTGGAGTGCCGGGCGTTGGCTTTATGGCTACGCCTTC
CDR3 protein: CAWSAGRWLYGYAF

D gene: NA
V gene: TRBV5-6
clone size: NA
J gene: TRBJ1-1
CDR3 DNA: TGTGCCAGCAGGGGTTCTCGGGGGGCGAGGAATGAAGCTTTCTTT
CDR3 protein: CASRGSRGARNEAFF

D gene: NA
V gene: TRBV12-3/TRBV12-4
clone size: many
J gene: TRBJ1-1
CDR3 DNA: TGTGCCAGCAGTTACCCAGGGTCTGAAGCTTTCTTT
CDR3 protein: CASSYPGSEAFF

D gene: NA
V gene: TRBV6-1
clone size: many
J gene: TRBJ2-7
CDR3 DNA: TGTGCCAGCAGTGCCCGACAGAGCGAGCAGTACTTC
CDR3 protein: CASSARQSEQYF

D gene: NA
V gene: TRBV29-1
clone size: NA
J gene: TRBJ1-1
CDR3 DNA: TGCAGCGTTGAAGCGAGGGGGACTGAAGCTTTCTTT
CDR3 protein: CSVEARGTEAFF

D gene: NA
V gene: TRBV7-7
clone size: NA
J gene: TRBJ2-7
CDR3 DNA: TGTGCCAGCACCATGACACTGCAGTACTTC
CDR3 protein: CASTMTLQYF

D gene: TRBD1
V gene: TRBV15
clone size: NA
J gene: TRBJ1-5
CDR3 DNA: TGTGCCACCAGCAGAGACGGGACAGTGGATCAGCCCCAGCATTTT
CDR3 protein: CATSRDGTVDQPQHF